One sample yielded the 9 T cell receptor beta chains listed below, sequenced in a study of T cell repertoires in cytomegalovirus infection. Their specific antigens are unknown. TCRdb reanalysed the reads using MiXCR and keeps one entry per CDR3 protein. This sample has 45,000 to 75,000 distinct CDR3 sequences, with approximately 36% found just once. Material for sequencing was PBMCs, sequenced either directly or after in vitro stimulation (not recorded which). The receptors here all came from a human donor in good health (CMV status not recorded). Some clones in this sample may be carry-over from other donors' samples.

This clonotype came up many times. This sequence joins TRBV7-6 and TRBJ2-7; D is ambiguous. This CDR3 is 13 amino acids long. Trimming took off 2 bases at V and 5 bases at J, with 10 bases between the two ends. CDR1 is SGHVS, CDR2 FNYEAQ, per germline. CDR3: CASSLSGGDEQYF. CDR3 DNA: TGTGCCAGCAGCTTATCGGGTGGCGACGAGCAGTACTTC.

The table lists this clonotype with a few counts. V and J are TRBV7-2 and TRBJ2-5; D gene ambiguous. V lost 2 bases to trimming and J lost 5 bases, with 6 bases between them. CDR1 is SGHTA and CDR2 is FQGNSA in the germline V gene. The CDR3 has 12 residues. Here the CDR3 reads CASSLNLETQYF. The CDR3 coding sequence is TGTGCCAGCAGCTTAAACTTGGAGACCCAGTACTTC.

The chain uses TRBV2 and TRBJ2-2; the match to TRBD1 covers 7 bases. This CDR3 has 13 residues. J lost 7 bases, V lost 6 bases, and 5 bases had no gene match. Germline CDR1 SNHLY, CDR2 FYNNEI. The CDR3 DNA reads TGTGCCAGCAGGATACAGGGGATCGGGGAGCTGTTTTTT. It encodes CASRIQGIGELFF.

The rearrangement uses TRBV10-3 and TRBJ1-4; D is undetermined. Trimming took off 5 bases at V and 2 bases at J, with 6 bases between the two ends. The CDR3 extends over 13 amino acids. The germline gives CDR1 ENHRY, CDR2 SYGVKD. CDR3 sequence: CAISRGTNEKLFF. The CDR3 nucleotides are TGTGCCATCAGTCGGGGTACTAATGAAAAACTGTTTTTT.

V is TRBV12-3 or TRBV12-4 and J is TRBJ1-5; unclear D gene. The CDR3 is 14 amino acids. V gave up 3 bases and J gave up 3 bases, with 9 bases separating them. The CDR3 protein is CASSFGSNNQPQHF. CDR3 DNA sequence: TGTGCCAGCAGTTTCGGCAGCAACAATCAGCCCCAGCATTTT.

This clonotype was seen a few times. The V call is TRBV7-2, the J call TRBJ2-7; 7 nucleotides line up with TRBD2. CDR1 is SGHTA and CDR2 is FQGNSA in the germline V gene. V shed 3 bases, J shed 3 bases, and the junction held 2 bases outside the gene matches. The CDR3 sequence is 13 residues long. The CDR3 DNA reads as TGTGCCAGCAGCTTGGGGGGGTACTACGAGCAGTACTTC. Residues: CASSLGGYYEQYF.

The chain combines TRBV14 with TRBJ1-5, with D possibly matching TRBD1 (6 bases). The V and J ends lost 0 bases and 3 bases respectively, with 18 bases between them. CDR1 and CDR2 (germline): SGHDN, FVKESK. The CDR3 contains 18 residues. The DNA for the CDR3 is TGTGCCAGCAGCCAAGAAGGGGACACCTCGTACTACAATCAGCCCCAGCATTTT. Translation gives CASSQEGDTSYYNQPQHF.

The V gene is TRBV19, the J gene TRBJ1-5; D uncertain. The CDR3 spans 13 residues. Germline V gene sequence: CDR1 LNHDA, CDR2 SQIVND (reference sequence). V gave up 6 bases and J gave up 4 bases, with 10 bases separating them. CDR3 in DNA: TGTGCCAGTAGCAAGGCGGGGAATCAGCCCCAGCATTTT. This codes for CASSKAGNQPQHF.

The chain links TRBV12-3 or TRBV12-4 to TRBJ2-1; unclear D gene. The CDR3 is 12 residues long. V lost 7 bases and J 2 bases, leaving 6 bases between the germline ends. Here the CDR3 reads CASTGAYNEQFF. The CDR3 DNA follows: TGTGCCAGCACGGGCGCCTACAATGAGCAGTTCTTC.